This TCR beta chain was sequenced for a study of T cell responses to AZD1222 COVID-19 vaccine. About this clone: The target antigen is unknown.

Germline lookup yields CDR1 SGHNT and CDR2 YYREEE (reference sequence). The V gene lost 1 base and the J gene lost 4 bases, with 14 bases spanning the gap. The CDR3 is 15 residues long. Overall study results and limits: Possibly, clonal diversity was underestimated; donors were largely white British and included more females. At baseline, seropositivity was found in only a handful of AZD1222 recipients.

Only in-frame clones appear in the TCRdb table, and some are missing; sequencing was by immunoSEQ multiplex PCR. The repertoire table contains about 140,000 clones. The sequenced sample consisted of peripheral blood. The genes are TRBV5-4 and TRBJ2-5; the D call may be TRBD1 or TRBD2 (6 bases each). This receptor was taken from an adult in good health. This chain's CDR3 is CASSLLGGRGETQYF. The CDR3 nucleotides read TGTGCCAGCAGCTTGTTGGGGGGCCGGGGAGAGACCCAGTACTTC.